One sample yielded the 14 T cell receptor beta chains listed below, sequenced in a study of T cell repertoires in cytomegalovirus infection. No antigen has been assigned to these receptors. TCRdb fed the reads into MiXCR, producing one record per CDR3 protein. The table includes approximately 910,000 distinct CDR3 sequences, approximately 33% detected once. Sequencing used cultured CD8+ T cells from PBMCs, obtained from culture after CMV antigen stimulation. Receptor source: a human donor in good health (CMV status not recorded). Some clones in this sample may be carry-over from other donors' samples.

This clonotype was seen many times. The chain carries TRBV7-2 and TRBJ2-3, with D possibly matching TRBD2 (5 bases). CDR1 and CDR2 (germline): SGHTA, FQGNSA. Trimming took 4 bases from V and 8 from J, leaving 13 bases between them. The CDR3 is made up of 13 amino acids. The CDR3, as DNA: TGTGCCAGCAGCTCCCCAGCGGCGCCTACGCAGTATTTT. Protein sequence: CASSSPAAPTQYF.

In this sample, this clonotype turned up a few times. V gene TRBV29-1 combines with J gene TRBJ1-1; D gene unclear. CDR3 size: 13 residues. Trimming took 7 bases from V and 0 from J, leaving 12 bases between them. CDR1 and CDR2 (germline): SQVTM, ANQGSEA. The CDR3 protein is CSAHLSLNTEAFF. The CDR3 DNA follows: TGCAGCGCCCACCTAAGCTTGAACACTGAAGCTTTCTTT.

This clonotype was counted a few times. The CDR3 region has the DNA TGTGCCAGCAGTCTATACAGGGGGGCTCGCGAAAAACTGTTTTTT. Translating gives CASSLYRGAREKLFF. V usage is TRBV27 and J usage is TRBJ1-4, with 8 bases identical to TRBD1. The CDR3 is 15 residues long. The ends lost 5 bases at V and 8 bases at J; junction bases unmatched: 10. Per the germline V gene, CDR1 is MNHEY and CDR2 is SMNVEV (reference sequence).

This rearrangement joins TRBV3-1 to TRBJ2-3, with TRBD2 as a possible D gene (5 bases). This CDR3 region has 12 residues. CDR1 LGHDT and CDR2 YNNKEL come from the germline V gene (reference sequence). The V end lost 1 base, the J end lost 8 bases, and 7 bases lay between the germline ends. The CDR3 region has the DNA TGTGCCAGCAGCCAAGGGGCGGGTACGCAGTATTTT. Translation gives CASSQGAGTQYF.

This clonotype was seen only a few times. The gene calls are TRBV6-1 and TRBJ2-1, with D possibly TRBD2 on 6 matching bases. Trimming stripped 2 bases from V and 6 bases from J, with 20 bases between. Germline assignment: CDR1 MNHNS and CDR2 SASEGT. This CDR3 spans 17 amino acids. The CDR3 nucleotides are TGTGCCAGCAGTGAATACGGGTTAGCGGAGGCCTTCAATGAGCAGTTCTTC. As protein: CASSEYGLAEAFNEQFF.

The V and J genes are TRBV27 and TRBJ1-4, with D possibly being TRBD1 (5 bases). The CDR3 has 14 amino acids. Trimming took 6 bases from V and 5 from J, leaving 13 bases between them. Germline V lookup: CDR1 MNHEY, CDR2 SMNVEV (reference sequence). DNA for the CDR3: TGTGCCAGCAGAGGGGTGGGTGGAAATGAAAAACTGTTTTTT. The encoded protein is CASRGVGGNEKLFF.

This rearrangement joins TRBV27 to TRBJ2-7; D not resolved. Germline CDR1 and CDR2: MNHEY and SMNVEV (reference sequence). The CDR3 contains 13 residues. The V end was cut by 8 bases, the J end by 3 bases, with 14 bases between. The CDR3 nucleotides are TGTGCCAGCGGGTGGCCTACGGGCTACGAGCAGTACTTC. Protein sequence: CASGWPTGYEQYF.

This clonotype was seen more than once but under ten times. This CDR3 is CAIGLAGGPLTDTQYF. DNA for the CDR3: TGTGCCATCGGACTAGCGGGGGGGCCGTTGACAGATACGCAGTATTTT. The chain employs TRBV10-3 and TRBJ2-3; 15 bases are a match to TRBD2. The V and J ends lost 8 bases and 3 bases, in that order; junction bases with no gene match: 6. The CDR3 contains 16 residues. Germline V gene lookup returns CDR1 ENHRY and CDR2 SYGVKD.

CDR3 nucleotide sequence: TGTGCCAGCAGTGAAGGGACAGGTTATGGCTACACCTTC. It yields the protein CASSEGTGYGYTF. The chain is built from TRBV27 and TRBJ1-2, with 8 positions matching TRBD1. Trimming removed 5 bases from V and 5 bases from J; junction bases left unmatched: 4. The CDR3 is 13 amino acids. The germline V gene has CDR1 MNHEY and CDR2 SMNVEV (reference sequence).

This clonotype was observed a few times. J is TRBJ2-7 and V is TRBV4-1; 8 bases are shared with TRBD1. Trimming removed 2 bases from V and 4 bases from J; junction bases left unmatched: 4. CDR1 and CDR2 (germline): MGHRA, YSYEKL. This CDR3 spans 14 amino acids. CDR3 in DNA: TGCGCCAGCAGCCAACAGGGGGCTGGGTACGAGCAGTACTTC. This translates into CASSQQGAGYEQYF.

The chain has TRBV2 and TRBJ1-4; 7 bases fit TRBD1. CDR3 length equals 14 residues. CDR1 SNHLY and CDR2 FYNNEI come from the germline V gene. The V gene end was trimmed by 8 bases and the J gene end by 5 bases; junction bases not matched to a gene: 8. This chain's CDR3 is CASGGTAENEKLFF. The DNA of the CDR3 is TGTGCCAGCGGAGGGACAGCCGAAAATGAAAAACTGTTTTTT.

This clonotype turned up a few times. This chain joins TRBV2 and TRBJ1-4; tentative D call: TRBD1 (5 bases). This CDR3 region has 11 residues. Germline CDR1 SNHLY, CDR2 FYNNEI. V dropped 10 bases and J dropped 13 bases, with 16 bases sitting between them. The CDR3: CATRTGGGLFF. CDR3 DNA sequence: TGTGCCACCCGGACGGGGGGAGGACTGTTTTTT.

A few counts support this clonotype. This rearrangement joins TRBV6-2 or TRBV6-3 to TRBJ2-7; TRBD2 matches at 9 bases. V lost 7 bases and J lost 0; bases outside the gene matches: 16. CDR3 size: 18 residues. Germline V gene data show CDR1 as MNHEY and CDR2 as SVGEGT. CDR3 residues: CASNPSGDTIPTSYEQYF. The CDR3 DNA reads TGTGCCAGCAACCCTAGCGGGGACACCATTCCGACCTCCTACGAGCAGTACTTC.

The chain joins TRBV6-5 to TRBJ1-3; unclear D gene. Germline V gives CDR1 MNHEY, CDR2 SVGAGI. The CDR3 contains 16 residues. V was cut by 0 bases and J by 0 bases, with 9 bases left in between. For the CDR3, the DNA is TGTGCCAGCAGTTACTCTCCCCCAGACTCTGGAAACACCATATATTTT. Its translation is CASSYSPPDSGNTIYF.